This TCR beta chain was profiled in a study of blood T cell repertoires in COVID-19 (dated by TCRdb to about 2020). Looking at the study overall: Samples from collaborators originated in the United States, Italy and Spain and spanned both the acute and convalescent phases of COVID-19. The prospective study material was composed of cDNA or gDNA derived from T cells, B-cell-depleted T cells, or PBMCs. The dataset comprised deeply sampled blood TCRbeta repertoires from subjects exposed to, actively infected with, or recovered from COVID-19. A freely available public database, intended as a resource for researchers studying the immune response to SARS-CoV-2, is where the repertoires were released. Samples were obtained from the ongoing ImmuneRACE study (first 160 participants) and from about 1,300 subjects provided by 6 global collaborators. The sample metadata nearly always contained a de-identified subject ID, COVID-19 status, age in years and sex. HLA class I and class II types, where available, came from metadata supplied by the sample provider rather than from assay-based typing.

The immunoSEQ Assay, a bias-controlled multiplex PCR, was used to amplify TCRbeta CDR3 regions from genomic DNA. The paper's processing steps were these. The number of nucleated cells in each sample was estimated by amplification of reference gene primers within the assay. To quantify the absolute abundance of each unique TCRbeta CDR3 rearrangement, sequence reads were collapsed and filtered. Productive Simpson clonality was computed per sample as the square root of Simpson's diversity index over productive rearrangements. TCRdb took over this immuneACCESS table, retaining in-frame rearrangements with V and J assigned. Such tables are incomplete; in checked studies, under half of the missing clones stem from an unresolved V gene, and the remainder is unexplained. The DNA gave D and trimming, while V, J and clone size come from that table. The sample table records around 260,000 clones; approximately 90% of these occur just once. Clones ranked in the top ten supply approximately 1.2% of the sample.

The study at large found these results: How much clinical and demographic metadata was included differed by source and by participant, and the metadata was provided uncurated.

From cysteine to phenylalanine, the CDR3 is 15 amino acids long. Of the read, only the CDR3 DNA is kept; its 45 bases are in frame from base 1. Cut back by 4 bases and 0 bases, the V and J ends lie 12 bases apart. The germline V gene gives CDR1 as MNHEY and CDR2 as SVGAGI. As concerns this clone: The antigen it binds to is not known. Base qualities were left out, and no much larger clone turns up one base away.

In the prospective study, participants were roughly 18 to 100 years old, resided in about two dozen geographic areas of the United States, and were enrolled through a virtual design. In the prospective study, cohorts were assigned on the basis of participant-reported clinical history obtained from a screening survey and a study questionnaire. Recovered participants in ImmuneRACE Cohort 3 were defined by two consecutive negative NP/OP PCR tests, clearance by a healthcare professional, or resolution of symptoms. Mobile phlebotomists in the prospective study collected whole blood, serum and a nasopharyngeal or oropharyngeal swab from every participant. Over a 2-month period, participants in the prospective study had the option of providing additional blood draws and questionnaires. Before DNA extraction, prospective study blood samples were shipped either frozen or at room temperature.

Rearrangement joined TRBV6-5 to TRBJ1-1; a tentative D match to TRBD1 spans 5 bases. Material for sequencing was PBMCs or T cells enriched from blood (not recorded which). This sequence originates from a woman between 25 and 40 years old who had recovered from COVID-19. The nucleotide sequence is TGTGCCAGCAGTTTGGGGACTGCCTTGAACACTGAAGCTTTCTTT. This encodes CASSLGTALNTEAFF.